This T cell receptor (beta chain) was retrieved from a study of cytomegalovirus exposure and HLA in healthy donors. Regarding the study as a whole: A list of 150 to 200 TCR beta chains associated with cytomegalovirus was given. Beyond CMV serostatus, there was no information to go on about immune exposure. A later analysis appeared to link common viral pathogens to several of the most significant clusters.

Of note for this clone: Its antigen is unidentified.

At the time of sampling, donors were nominally healthy, though unrecorded immune exposures were likely. The PCR made use of 60 Vbeta and 13 Jbeta primers. The data were produced by immunoSEQ multiplex PCR, yet TCRdb's version contains in-frame clones alone and is incomplete. Here the sample spans tens of thousands of clones, about 70% being singletons. The CDR3 totals 15 residues. Per the germline V gene, CDR1 is MNHNS and CDR2 is SASEGT. V dropped 5 bases and J dropped 1; count of bases not matched to a gene: 5. The chain recombines TRBV6-1 with TRBJ1-2, with 9 bases matching TRBD1. This sequence originates from a woman aged 50 to 60 in good health and CMV-seronegative. The material sequenced was PBMCs. The CDR3: CASSRGQGINYGYTF. CDR3 in DNA: TGTGCCAGCAGTAGGGGACAGGGAATTAACTATGGCTACACCTTC.